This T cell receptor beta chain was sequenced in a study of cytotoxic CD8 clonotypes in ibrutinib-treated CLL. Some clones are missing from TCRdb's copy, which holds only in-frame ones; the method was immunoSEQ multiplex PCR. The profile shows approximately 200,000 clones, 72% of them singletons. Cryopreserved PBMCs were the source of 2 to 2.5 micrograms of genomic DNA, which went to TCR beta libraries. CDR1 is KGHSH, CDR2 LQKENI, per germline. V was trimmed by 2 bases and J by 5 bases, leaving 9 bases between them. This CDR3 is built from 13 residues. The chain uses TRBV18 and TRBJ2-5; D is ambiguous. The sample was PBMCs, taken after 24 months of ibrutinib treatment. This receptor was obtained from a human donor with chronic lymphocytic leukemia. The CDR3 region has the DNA TGTGCCAGCTCACCAGGGGTCGGGGAGACCCAGTACTTC. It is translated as CASSPGVGETQYF. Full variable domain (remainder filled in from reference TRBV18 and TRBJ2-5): NAGVMQNPRHLVRRRGQEARLRCSPMKGHSHVYWYRQLPEEGLKFMVYLQKENIIDESGMPKERFSAEFPKEGPSILRIQQVVRGDSAAYFCASSPGVGETQYFGPGTRLLVL.